This note documents a single T cell receptor (beta chain) sequence. The data derive from a study of blood T cell repertoires in COVID-19. Turning to the study itself: The samples span acute and convalescent COVID-19 from the United States, Italy and Spain. Nucleic acid was either cDNA or gDNA, and it came from T cells, B-cell-depleted T cells, or PBMCs.

Trimming removed 7 bases from V and 0 bases from J; junction bases left unmatched: 8. Germline assignment: CDR1 SGHTA and CDR2 FQGNSA. The CDR3 runs 16 residues. Per the study methods: Scientists estimated how many nucleated cells there were by amplifying reference gene primers. Clones were sequenced by immunoSEQ multiplex PCR, and TCRdb holds only the in-frame ones, with some missing. The V and J calls and the clone size are those of that table, but D and trimming were determined from the DNA. Of approximately 120,000 clones listed, about 78% are singletons. The chain combines TRBV7-2 with TRBJ2-4; 8 bases are a match to TRBD2. The source of this sequence is a human donor in a cohort sampled during active or convalescent COVID-19. The sample consisted of peripheral blood. CDR3 loop: CASTPGLAGAKNIQYF. CDR3 nucleotides: TGTGCCAGCACCCCAGGGCTAGCGGGAGCCAAAAACATTCAGTACTTC.